These T cell receptor beta chains were read from a single sample in a study of beta chain features in type 1 diabetes. The protocol was immunoSEQ multiplex PCR, while the TCRdb copy is restricted to in-frame clones and leaves out a portion. The sample yields fewer than 550,000 clones, roughly an eighth seen once. Sequenced: naive CD4+ T cells from blood. The receptors stem from a woman under 30 in good health. Both conserved end residues are part of each CDR3. Each record gives: D gene, V gene, clone size, J gene, CDR3 protein, CDR3 DNA. A D gene is named only where the DNA matches it firmly. For some rows the clone size is stated as once, few or many, or as a class when expanded; others skip it.

>TRBD2|TRBV5-1|.|TRBJ2-3
CASSLGPQRGGTDTQYF
TGCGCCAGCAGCTTGGGTCCCCAGCGGGGGGGGACAGATACGCAGTATTTT
>TRBD1|TRBV7-9|few|TRBJ1-1
CASSTHRGRDTEAFF
TGTGCCAGCAGCACCCACAGGGGGCGCGACACTGAAGCTTTCTTT
>TRBD1|TRBV7-9|.|TRBJ2-2
CASSLQGAGELFF
TGTGCCAGCAGCCTGCAGGGGGCCGGGGAGCTGTTTTTT
>TRBD2|TRBV4-3|.|TRBJ2-5
CASSQGLAGAETQYF
TGCGCCAGCAGCCAAGGATTAGCGGGAGCAGAGACCCAGTACTTC
>.|TRBV11-2|.|TRBJ2-1
CASSPQAGHSYNEQFF
TGTGCCAGCAGCCCCCAAGCGGGCCACTCCTACAATGAGCAGTTCTTC
>.|TRBV30|few|TRBJ1-2
CACWTAYGYTF
TGTGCCTGCTGGACTGCCTATGGCTACACCTTC
>.|TRBV9|few|TRBJ2-3
CASSSESTDTQYF
TGTGCCAGCAGCTCGGAGTCCACAGATACGCAGTATTTT
>.|TRBV28|.|TRBJ2-2
CASSLGRANTGELFF
TGTGCCAGCAGTTTGGGTAGGGCAAACACCGGGGAGCTGTTTTTT
>TRBD2|TRBV9|.|TRBJ2-4
CASSPRPGTSGVAKNIQYF
TGTGCCAGCAGCCCTCGTCCCGGGACTAGCGGAGTAGCCAAAAACATTCAGTACTTC
>TRBD1|TRBV19|few|TRBJ2-3
CASTPRQGARDTQYF
TGTGCCAGTACTCCACGTCAGGGGGCGAGGGATACGCAGTATTTT